This is a list of T cell receptor beta chains from one sample in a study of technical replicates of blood from a handful of donors. Sequencing used immunoSEQ multiplex PCR; TCRdb keeps in-frame clones, though not all of them. The sample holds roughly 81,000 clones, 97% seen once. The sequencing input was T cells isolated from PBMCs. The receptors derive from a human donor in good health. Both conserved end residues are part of each CDR3. A D gene is named only where the DNA matches it firmly. Clone size is not always given. Where it is, it says once, few, many or a class for expanded clones.

j_call: TRBJ1-5; clone_size: NA; v_call: TRBV11-2; d_call: NA; cdr3_nt: TGTGCCAGCAGCTATTCGGGGGGAAGCAATCAGCCCCAGCATTTT; cdr3_aa: CASSYSGGSNQPQHF
j_call: TRBJ2-3; clone_size: NA; v_call: TRBV25-1; d_call: NA; cdr3_nt: TGTGCCAGCAGTGACTGGGGAGGAGATACGCAGTATTTT; cdr3_aa: CASSDWGGDTQYF
j_call: TRBJ2-1; clone_size: NA; v_call: TRBV28; d_call: NA; cdr3_nt: TGTGCCAGCAGTTTATATGGGACATGGGGAGACAATGAGCAGTTCTTC; cdr3_aa: CASSLYGTWGDNEQFF
j_call: TRBJ2-3; clone_size: NA; v_call: TRBV4-1; d_call: TRBD2; cdr3_nt: TGCGCCAGCAGCCCGGGACTAGTGCGGGCCGGGGGCACAGATACGCAGTATTTT; cdr3_aa: CASSPGLVRAGGTDTQYF
j_call: TRBJ2-7; clone_size: NA; v_call: TRBV14; d_call: NA; cdr3_nt: TGTGCCAGCAGCCAAGAGCTAGAAGCCTCCTACGAGCAGTACTTC; cdr3_aa: CASSQELEASYEQYF
j_call: TRBJ2-1; clone_size: NA; v_call: TRBV7-9; d_call: NA; cdr3_nt: TGTGCCAGCAGCTTAGCCGAGCTGGATGAGCAGTTCTTC; cdr3_aa: CASSLAELDEQFF
j_call: TRBJ2-1; clone_size: NA; v_call: TRBV2; d_call: TRBD2; cdr3_nt: TGTGCCAGCAAGACTAGCGAGAACAATGAGCAGTTCTTC; cdr3_aa: CASKTSENNEQFF
j_call: TRBJ2-1; clone_size: once; v_call: TRBV7-2; d_call: TRBD2; cdr3_nt: TGTGCCAGCAGCTTAGCACTAGCGGGGGGGCGTGAGCAGTTCTTC; cdr3_aa: CASSLALAGGREQFF
j_call: TRBJ1-1; clone_size: NA; v_call: TRBV6-5; d_call: TRBD1; cdr3_nt: TGTGCCAGCAGTTACTCTAACAGGGGGCAAACTGAAGCTTTCTTT; cdr3_aa: CASSYSNRGQTEAFF
j_call: TRBJ1-1; clone_size: NA; v_call: TRBV7-9; d_call: NA; cdr3_nt: TGTGCCAGCACTATTGCGAGGGATGAAGCTTTCTTT; cdr3_aa: CASTIARDEAFF
j_call: TRBJ2-1; clone_size: NA; v_call: TRBV28; d_call: TRBD2; cdr3_nt: TGTGCCAGCAGTTTAACTAGCGGGACCAGCTCCTACAATGAGCAGTTCTTC; cdr3_aa: CASSLTSGTSSYNEQFF
j_call: TRBJ2-7; clone_size: NA; v_call: TRBV10-3; d_call: TRBD1; cdr3_nt: TGTGCCATCAGTGATAACAGGGGTTCCTTCAGGGAGCAGTACTTC; cdr3_aa: CAISDNRGSFREQYF
j_call: TRBJ2-1; clone_size: NA; v_call: TRBV27; d_call: NA; cdr3_nt: TGTGCCAGCAGTTTATCTCCAAGACAGGTTTTAGGGGATGAGCAGTTCTTC; cdr3_aa: CASSLSPRQVLGDEQFF
j_call: TRBJ2-5; clone_size: NA; v_call: TRBV5-6; d_call: TRBD2; cdr3_nt: TGTGCCAGCAGCACCGGACTAGTGGAGACCCAGTACTTC; cdr3_aa: CASSTGLVETQYF
j_call: TRBJ1-6; clone_size: NA; v_call: TRBV30; d_call: NA; cdr3_nt: TGTGCCTGGAATGGGGCCGTCTCAAGCTCCTATAATTCACCCCTCCACTTT; cdr3_aa: CAWNGAVSSSYNSPLHF
j_call: TRBJ2-7; clone_size: once; v_call: TRBV7-9; d_call: NA; cdr3_nt: TGTGCCAGCAGCCCCAACCCCGGGACACTTTACGAGCAGTACTTC; cdr3_aa: CASSPNPGTLYEQYF
j_call: TRBJ2-3; clone_size: NA; v_call: TRBV18; d_call: TRBD2; cdr3_nt: TGTGCCAGCTCAGAGACTAGCCCGCGCACAGATACGCAGTATTTT; cdr3_aa: CASSETSPRTDTQYF
j_call: TRBJ1-4; clone_size: once; v_call: TRBV5-1; d_call: NA; cdr3_nt: TGCGCCAGCAGCTTGGCCGGGGTCGGGGAAAAACTGTTTTTT; cdr3_aa: CASSLAGVGEKLFF
j_call: TRBJ2-1; clone_size: NA; v_call: TRBV6-5; d_call: NA; cdr3_nt: TGTGCCAGCAGTTACGGCCCAGTGCAGTTCTTC; cdr3_aa: CASSYGPVQFF
j_call: TRBJ2-7; clone_size: NA; v_call: TRBV5-4; d_call: TRBD1; cdr3_nt: TGTGCCAGCAGCCAACCCGGGACAGGGACCTACGAGCAGTACTTC; cdr3_aa: CASSQPGTGTYEQYF
j_call: TRBJ1-2; clone_size: NA; v_call: TRBV5-6; d_call: TRBD1; cdr3_nt: TGTGCCAGCAGCTTGAAGTGGGGACAGGGCGCGTATGGCTACACCTTC; cdr3_aa: CASSLKWGQGAYGYTF
j_call: TRBJ2-1; clone_size: NA; v_call: TRBV27; d_call: NA; cdr3_nt: TGTGCCAGCAGTAAGCCCTCCGGGCGGGATGAATTGGACAATGAGCAGTTCTTC; cdr3_aa: CASSKPSGRDELDNEQFF
j_call: TRBJ1-4; clone_size: once; v_call: TRBV10-3; d_call: NA; cdr3_nt: TGTGCCCGAACCGGGCAGGGAGGGGAAAAACTGTTTTTT; cdr3_aa: CARTGQGGEKLFF
j_call: TRBJ2-1; clone_size: NA; v_call: TRBV7-9; d_call: NA; cdr3_nt: TGTGCCAGCAGCAGCTTAACCCTTCCGTACTCTTACAATGAGCAGTTCTTC; cdr3_aa: CASSSLTLPYSYNEQFF
j_call: TRBJ1-1; clone_size: NA; v_call: TRBV5-6; d_call: NA; cdr3_nt: TGTGCCAGCAGCGGTACACGGGTGAACACTGAAGCTTTCTTT; cdr3_aa: CASSGTRVNTEAFF
j_call: TRBJ2-7; clone_size: NA; v_call: TRBV2; d_call: TRBD2; cdr3_nt: TGTGCCAGCAGGGCCCTAAGTGGTAGCGGGAGATCTTACGAGCAGTACTTC; cdr3_aa: CASRALSGSGRSYEQYF
j_call: TRBJ2-4; clone_size: NA; v_call: TRBV6-1; d_call: NA; cdr3_nt: TGTGCCAGCAGGACCGGGAGCGCGGCCAAAAACATTCAGTACTTC; cdr3_aa: CASRTGSAAKNIQYF
j_call: TRBJ1-5; clone_size: NA; v_call: TRBV6-1; d_call: NA; cdr3_nt: TGTGCCAGCAGTGGAGGGGGGAGGGGAAGTGCCAATCAGCCCCAGCATTTT; cdr3_aa: CASSGGGRGSANQPQHF
j_call: TRBJ2-3; clone_size: NA; v_call: TRBV19; d_call: NA; cdr3_nt: TGTGCCAGTAGTAGAATGGAGAGCACAGATACGCAGTATTTT; cdr3_aa: CASSRMESTDTQYF
j_call: TRBJ2-5; clone_size: NA; v_call: TRBV5-4; d_call: NA; cdr3_nt: TGTGCCAGCAGCTTGTCTAGGGGGGGCCGGGAGACCCAGTACTTC; cdr3_aa: CASSLSRGGRETQYF
j_call: TRBJ2-1; clone_size: once; v_call: TRBV11-3; d_call: TRBD2; cdr3_nt: TGTGCCAGCAGCCGCGGACTAGCGGGGGGTAGCGAGCAGTTCTTC; cdr3_aa: CASSRGLAGGSEQFF
j_call: TRBJ1-4; clone_size: once; v_call: TRBV29-1; d_call: NA; cdr3_nt: TGCAGCGTTGGACACGGGATCGAAAAACTGTTTTTT; cdr3_aa: CSVGHGIEKLFF
j_call: TRBJ1-1; clone_size: NA; v_call: TRBV6-6; d_call: NA; cdr3_nt: TGTGCCAGCAGTCCTTTAGGGGTGAACACTGAAGCTTTCTTT; cdr3_aa: CASSPLGVNTEAFF
j_call: TRBJ2-7; clone_size: NA; v_call: TRBV7-9; d_call: NA; cdr3_nt: TGTGCCAGCAGCTTCCCCGAGGAGAAGTCCTACGAGCAGTACTTC; cdr3_aa: CASSFPEEKSYEQYF
j_call: TRBJ1-2; clone_size: NA; v_call: TRBV4-1; d_call: NA; cdr3_nt: TGCGCCAGCAGCCAAGCCCCAGTACATGGCTACACCTTC; cdr3_aa: CASSQAPVHGYTF